These 24 T cell receptor beta chains originate from one sample sequenced in a study of T cell responses to AZD1222 COVID-19 vaccine. The method was immunoSEQ multiplex PCR; TCRdb's version includes in-frame clones alone and lacks a portion of them. The table shows 180,000 or so clones, with 88% occurring only once. Here the sequenced sample was peripheral blood, taken 28 days after the second AZD1222 dose. Receptors originate from an adult who received the AZD1222 COVID-19 vaccine.

The V call is TRBV28, the J call TRBJ2-1; the match to TRBD2 covers 10 bases. Unmatched junction bases numbered 5, after V lost 6 bases and J lost 6 bases. Looked up from germline, CDR1 is MDHEN and CDR2 is SYDVKM. This CDR3 has 14 residues. CDR3 DNA sequence: TGTGCCAGCAGGGCAAGCGGGAGGGGCAATGAGCAGTTCTTC. Its translation is CASRASGRGNEQFF.

This chain joins TRBV29-1 and TRBJ2-7; 7 positions agree with TRBD1. V was clipped by 4 bases and J by 3 bases; unmatched bases: 6. The CDR3 runs to 13 residues. In germline, CDR1 is SQVTM, CDR2 ANQGSEA. CDR3 loop: CSVGQGQRYEQYF. DNA of the CDR3: TGCAGCGTTGGACAGGGACAGCGCTACGAGCAGTACTTC.

This sequence joins TRBV7-2 and TRBJ2-3, with TRBD2 identical over 7 bases. The germline gives CDR1 SGHTA, CDR2 FQGNSA. This CDR3 has 15 amino acids. The V and J ends lost 1 base and 13 bases, in that order; junction bases with no gene match: 14. Here the CDR3 DNA reads TGTGCCAGCAGCTTAGAGGGGCGTAGCGGGCCAAGGAAGTATTTT. It is translated as CASSLEGRSGPRKYF.

The V call is TRBV7-2, the J call TRBJ2-5, with 7 bases identical to TRBD2. Germline V gene sequence: CDR1 SGHTA, CDR2 FQGNSA. V dropped 5 bases and J dropped 0; count of bases not matched to a gene: 15. The CDR3 loop spans 18 amino acids. Here the CDR3 DNA reads TGTGCCAGCAGCAAGGGAGCTAGCGGTGCCCCGTACCAAGAGACCCAGTACTTC. Protein product: CASSKGASGAPYQETQYF.

As for this clone: Germline and junction disagree at one end, which may indicate a read error. The J gene is TRBJ2-1, the V gene TRBV7-3; D gene unclear. Germline CDR1 SGHTA, CDR2 FQGTGA. This CDR3 is 13 amino acids long. The CDR3 nucleotides read TGTGCCGGCAGCTTAGGCCCCTACAATGAGCAGTTCTTC. Translation gives CAGSLGPYNEQFF.

V gene TRBV30 combines with J gene TRBJ1-2; D might be TRBD1 (5 bases). The CDR3 contains 12 residues. Deletions cut 4 bases from V and 5 bases from J, with 11 bases between. Germline CDR1 GTSNPN, CDR2 SVGIG (reference sequence). The CDR3 region is CAWNGRAYGYTF. CDR3 coding DNA: TGTGCCTGGAATGGCAGGGCGTATGGCTACACCTTC.

The chain uses TRBV7-6 and TRBJ2-5; D gene uncertain. Trimming left V 3 bases short and J 2 bases short, with 7 bases between. Germline CDR1 and CDR2: SGHVS and FNYEAQ. There are 13 residues in the CDR3. The CDR3 here is CASSLSRQETQYF. CDR3 nucleotide sequence: TGTGCCAGCAGCTTGTCCAGGCAAGAGACCCAGTACTTC.

The chain recombines TRBV4-1 with TRBJ1-2; 8 bases match TRBD1. The junction had 12 bases not matched to a gene; V was cut back by 4 bases and J by 8 bases. CDR3 length equals 15 residues. CDR1 is MGHRA, CDR2 YSYEKL, per germline. In nucleotides, the CDR3 is TGCGCCAGCAGCCGGGAACTTCAGGGGGCGTACGGCTACACCTTC. Translation gives CASSRELQGAYGYTF.

This clone appeared once. The V and J genes are TRBV19 and TRBJ2-7; 9 bases fit TRBD1. Germline loops: CDR1 LNHDA, CDR2 SQIVND (reference sequence). V dropped 3 bases and J dropped 0; count of bases not matched to a gene: 3. The CDR3 spans 15 residues. The DNA for the CDR3 is TGTGCCAGTAGTATGGGGACAGGGAGCTCCTACGAGCAGTACTTC. Translated, it gives CASSMGTGSSYEQYF. The complete variable domain, with remaining parts taken from reference TRBV19 and TRBJ2-7, reads DGGITQSPKYLFRKEGQNVTLSCEQNLNHDAMYWYRQDPGQGLRLIYYSQIVNDFQKGDIAEGYSVSREKKESFPLTVTSAQKNPTAFYLCASSMGTGSSYEQYFGPGTRLTVT.

The rearrangement uses TRBV12-3 or TRBV12-4 and TRBJ2-7; D is perhaps TRBD2 (6 bases). This CDR3 is 13 amino acids long. V gave up 7 bases and J gave up 2 bases, with 12 bases separating them. CDR3 sequence reads: CASTRDSTYEQYF. CDR3 coding DNA: TGTGCCAGCACCAGGGACTCAACCTACGAGCAGTACTTC.

The chain joins TRBV15 to TRBJ1-4; 8 nucleotides agree with TRBD1. The CDR3 length is 16 residues. Germline lookup yields CDR1 LNHNV and CDR2 YYDKDF (reference sequence). Losses at the gene ends were 4 bases for V and 7 bases for J; bases not matched to a gene: 11. The CDR3 DNA reads TGTGCCACCAGCAAGGAACCAGGGGGCGGTTTTGAAAAACTGTTTTTT. Residues: CATSKEPGGGFEKLFF.

The chain has TRBV5-4 and TRBJ2-5; D unresolved. V gave up 0 bases and J gave up 7 bases, with 10 bases separating them. Looked up from germline, CDR1 is SGHNT and CDR2 is YYREEE (reference sequence). The CDR3 is made up of 13 amino acids. CDR3 region: CASSLGPLGTQYF. In nucleotides, the CDR3 is TGTGCCAGCAGCTTGGGACCCCTCGGGACCCAGTACTTC.

The chain couples TRBV24-1 to TRBJ2-1; D is uncertain. Germline V gene data show CDR1 as KGHDR and CDR2 as SFDVKD. V shed 3 bases and J shed 4 bases, with 12 bases lying between them. The CDR3 loop spans 15 amino acids. This chain's CDR3 is CATSDSTTKYNEQFF. In nucleotides, the CDR3 is TGTGCCACCAGTGATAGCACAACTAAATACAATGAGCAGTTCTTC.

This chain uses TRBV28 with TRBJ2-7; D call uncertain. This CDR3 region has 13 residues. V dropped 6 bases and J dropped 5 bases, with 14 bases sitting between them. The V gene's germline CDR1 is MDHEN and CDR2 SYDVKM. CDR3 sequence (DNA): TGTGCCAGCAGGAACCAACCCCGGGACGAGCAGTACTTC. It translates to CASRNQPRDEQYF.

The V gene is TRBV28, the J gene TRBJ2-5; the D gene could be TRBD1 or TRBD2 (6 bases each). CDR1 is MDHEN and CDR2 is SYDVKM in the germline V gene. V shed 3 bases and J shed 5 bases, with 19 bases lying between them. The CDR3 sequence is 16 residues long. Written as DNA, the CDR3 is TGTGCCAGCAGTTTTCTGGGGGCCCGAGGGAGGGAGACCCAGTACTTC. Its protein product is CASSFLGARGRETQYF.

The rearrangement joins TRBV19 to TRBJ2-4; D not certain. CDR1 LNHDA and CDR2 SQIVND come from the germline V gene (reference sequence). The CDR3 covers 14 residues. The germline V and J ends were trimmed by 3 bases and 7 bases, with 13 bases remaining between them. Here the CDR3 reads CASSIISSSNIQYF. The CDR3 nucleotides are TGTGCCAGTAGTATTATATCCAGTTCGAACATTCAGTACTTC.

V and J are TRBV9 and TRBJ2-7; no definite D call. Germline CDR1 SGDLS, CDR2 YYNGEE. V was pared by 0 bases and J by 7 bases, with 11 bases between. The CDR3 is 13 residues long. CDR3 in DNA: TGTGCCAGCAGCGTAGTCGACGCCCGAGAGCAGTACTTC. This encodes CASSVVDAREQYF. The entire variable domain, with the rest obtained from reference TRBV9 and TRBJ2-7, is as follows: DSGVTQTPKHLITATGQRVTLRCSPRSGDLSVYWYQQSLDQGLQFLIQYYNGEERAKGNILERFSAQQFPDLHSELNLSSLELGDSALYFCASSVVDAREQYFGPGTRLTVT.

This chain connects TRBV11-2 to TRBJ1-1; 8 bases align to TRBD1. The trim removed 6 bases at V and 0 bases at J, leaving 3 bases unmatched. The CDR3 has 14 amino acids. Germline lookup yields CDR1 SGHAT and CDR2 FQNNGV. Here the CDR3 DNA reads TGTGCCAGCAGGCGGACAGGGATGAACACTGAAGCTTTCTTT. Its protein is CASRRTGMNTEAFF.

This clone turned up a few times. The gene calls are TRBV10-3 and TRBJ2-7; D not resolved. The CDR3 length is 11 residues. V was cut by 7 bases and J by 2 bases, with 6 bases left in between. CDR1 and CDR2 (germline): ENHRY, SYGVKD. In nucleotides, the CDR3 is TGTGCCATCACCCAAACCTACGAGCAGTACTTC. This encodes CAITQTYEQYF.

The rearrangement links TRBV7-2 to TRBJ2-1, with D unclear. V shed 1 base and J shed 0 bases, with 10 bases lying between them. Germline V gene sequence: CDR1 SGHTA, CDR2 FQGNSA. The CDR3 loop spans 16 amino acids. CDR3 sequence (DNA): TGTGCCAGCAGCTTAGTTCCCGCGAGCTCCTACAATGAGCAGTTCTTC. Translated, it gives CASSLVPASSYNEQFF.

V is TRBV19 and J is TRBJ1-5; no clear D gene. V dropped 10 bases and J dropped 0 bases, with 16 bases sitting between them. The CDR3 runs to 15 residues. The germline gives CDR1 LNHDA, CDR2 SQIVND (reference sequence). CDR3 nucleotide sequence: TGTGCCACCACAGACGGTTGGAGTAGCAATCAGCCCCAGCATTTT. The encoded protein is CATTDGWSSNQPQHF.

This chain connects TRBV19 to TRBJ2-1; D might be TRBD1 or TRBD2, each matching 6 bases. The CDR3 totals 18 residues. The germline V and J ends were trimmed by 3 bases and 0 bases, with 18 bases remaining between them. Per germline, CDR1 LNHDA and CDR2 SQIVND (reference sequence). The CDR3 reads CASSMGGWRPSSYNEQFF. The CDR3 DNA follows: TGTGCCAGTAGTATGGGGGGCTGGCGTCCGAGCTCCTACAATGAGCAGTTCTTC. The variable domain in full, with the rest retrieved from reference TRBV19 and TRBJ2-1, is DGGITQSPKYLFRKEGQNVTLSCEQNLNHDAMYWYRQDPGQGLRLIYYSQIVNDFQKGDIAEGYSVSREKKESFPLTVTSAQKNPTAFYLCASSMGGWRPSSYNEQFFGPGTRLTVL.

V usage is TRBV5-4 and J usage is TRBJ2-5, with TRBD2 matching 9 bases. The junction had 6 bases not matched to a gene; V was cut back by 2 bases and J by 4 bases. The CDR3 has 15 amino acids. CDR1 SGHNT and CDR2 YYREEE come from the germline V gene (reference sequence). This CDR3 reads CASSFIAGEGETQYF. CDR3 DNA: TGTGCCAGCAGCTTTATAGCGGGAGAGGGAGAGACCCAGTACTTC.

The chain is built from TRBV5-6 and TRBJ2-7, with D perhaps matching TRBD2 (6 bases). The CDR3 consists of 15 residues. Trimming stripped 0 bases from V and 5 bases from J, with 15 bases between. In germline, CDR1 is SGHDT, CDR2 YYEEEE. DNA of the CDR3: TGTGCCAGCAGCTTGGGACGTTGGGAGGCGGACGAGCAGTACTTC. Its protein product is CASSLGRWEADEQYF.